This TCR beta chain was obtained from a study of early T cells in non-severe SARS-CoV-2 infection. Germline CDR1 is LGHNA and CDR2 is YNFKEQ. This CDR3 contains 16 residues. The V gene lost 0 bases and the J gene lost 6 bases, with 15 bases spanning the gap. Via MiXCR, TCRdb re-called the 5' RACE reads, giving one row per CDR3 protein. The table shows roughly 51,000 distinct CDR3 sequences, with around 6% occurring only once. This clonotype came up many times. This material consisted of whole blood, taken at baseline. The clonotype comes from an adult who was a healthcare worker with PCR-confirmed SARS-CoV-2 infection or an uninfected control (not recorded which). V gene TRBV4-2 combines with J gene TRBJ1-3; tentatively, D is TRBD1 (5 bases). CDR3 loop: CASSQEGDGSENTIYF. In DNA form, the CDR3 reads TGTGCCAGCAGCCAAGAAGGGGACGGCTCAGAAAACACCATATATTTT.